This TCR beta chain appears in the sequencing data of a study of identifying expanded T cells in peripheral blood. Note on this clone: The antigen is undetermined.

Germline V gene lookup returns CDR1 SGHNT and CDR2 YYREEE (reference sequence). V was clipped by 6 bases and J by 0 bases, with 12 bases between them. This CDR3 spans 14 amino acids. General observations from the study: Differentially abundant clones: 0.95 to 1.5 between replicates, about 15 at around 14 days, 18 to 20 at four. Variance in clone template counts between approximately two-week samples significantly increased with total template count across all healthy donors.

Healthy donors had no documented immune events, such as infections, while sampled. Libraries were prepared by immunoSEQ multiplex PCR; TCRdb keeps only in-frame clonotypes and omits some of them. The repertoire has about 94,000 clones, 88% of them found once; the top ten carry 4.5% to 7%. This clonotype was sampled from a person between 18 and 75 years old in good health. V and J are TRBV5-4 and TRBJ2-5; D may be TRBD1 (6 bases). Sequences were obtained from blood. CDR3 sequence reads: CASIPDRNQETQYF. In DNA, the CDR3 is TGTGCCAGCATCCCCGACAGGAACCAAGAGACCCAGTACTTC.